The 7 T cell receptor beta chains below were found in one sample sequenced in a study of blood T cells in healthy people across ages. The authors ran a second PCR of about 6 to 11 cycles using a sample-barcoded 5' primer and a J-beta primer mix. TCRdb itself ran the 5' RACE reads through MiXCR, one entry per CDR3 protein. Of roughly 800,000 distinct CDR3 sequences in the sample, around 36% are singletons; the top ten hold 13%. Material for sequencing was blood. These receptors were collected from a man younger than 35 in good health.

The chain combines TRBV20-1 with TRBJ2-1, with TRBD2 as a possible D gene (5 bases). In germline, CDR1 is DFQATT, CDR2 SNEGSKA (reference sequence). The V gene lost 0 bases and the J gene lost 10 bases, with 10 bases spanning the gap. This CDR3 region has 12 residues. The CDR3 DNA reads TGCAGTGCTAGAGATCTAGCCCCAGAGCAGTTCTTC. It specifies CSARDLAPEQFF.

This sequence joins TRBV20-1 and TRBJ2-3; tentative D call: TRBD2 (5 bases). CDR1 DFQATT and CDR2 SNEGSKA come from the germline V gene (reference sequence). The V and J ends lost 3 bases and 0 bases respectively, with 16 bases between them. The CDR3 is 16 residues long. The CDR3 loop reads CSARERNGDSTDTQYF. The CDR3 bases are TGCAGTGCTAGGGAACGGAACGGGGATAGCACAGATACGCAGTATTTT.

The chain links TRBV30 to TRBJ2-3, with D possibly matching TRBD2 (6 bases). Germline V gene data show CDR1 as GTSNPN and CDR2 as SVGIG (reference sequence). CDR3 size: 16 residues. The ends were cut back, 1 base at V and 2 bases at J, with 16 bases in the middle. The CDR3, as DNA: TGTGCCTGGAGTGAGGGACTGGCGGGCCACACAGATACGCAGTATTTT. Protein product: CAWSEGLAGHTDTQYF.

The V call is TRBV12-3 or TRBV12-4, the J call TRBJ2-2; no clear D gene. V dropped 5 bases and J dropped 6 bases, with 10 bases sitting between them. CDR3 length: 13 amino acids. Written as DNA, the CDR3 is TGTGCCAGCAGTCCGGTCCTCTCCGGGGAGCTGTTTTTT. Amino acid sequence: CASSPVLSGELFF.

The CDR3 here is CASSQDATRANNEKLFF. The CDR3 region has the DNA TGTGCCAGCAGCCAAGATGCTACTAGGGCCAATAATGAAAAACTGTTTTTT. The rearrangement links TRBV4-2 to TRBJ1-4; no reliable D call. Germline V gene sequence: CDR1 LGHNA, CDR2 YNFKEQ. The CDR3 has 17 residues. V lost 0 bases to trimming and J lost 4 bases, with 15 bases between them.

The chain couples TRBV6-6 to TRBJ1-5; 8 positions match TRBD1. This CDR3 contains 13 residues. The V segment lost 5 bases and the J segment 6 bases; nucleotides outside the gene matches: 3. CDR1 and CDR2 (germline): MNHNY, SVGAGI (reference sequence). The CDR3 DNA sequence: TGTGCCAGCAGTCGTGACAGGGGTCAGCCCCAGCATTTT. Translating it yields CASSRDRGQPQHF.

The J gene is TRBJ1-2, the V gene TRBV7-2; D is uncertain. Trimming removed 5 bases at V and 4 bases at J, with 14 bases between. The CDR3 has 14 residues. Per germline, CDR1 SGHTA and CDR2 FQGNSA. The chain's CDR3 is CASSPGEVAYGYTF. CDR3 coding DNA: TGTGCCAGCAGCCCCGGGGAGGTCGCCTATGGCTACACCTTC.